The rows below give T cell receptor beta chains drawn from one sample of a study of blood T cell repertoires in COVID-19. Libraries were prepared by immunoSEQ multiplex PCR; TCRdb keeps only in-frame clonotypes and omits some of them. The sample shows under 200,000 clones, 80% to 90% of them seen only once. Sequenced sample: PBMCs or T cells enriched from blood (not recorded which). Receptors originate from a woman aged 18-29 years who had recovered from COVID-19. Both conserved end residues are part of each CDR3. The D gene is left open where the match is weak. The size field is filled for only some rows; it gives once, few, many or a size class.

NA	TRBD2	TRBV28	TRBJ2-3	CASSLRASGGSDTQYF	TGTGCCAGCAGTTTAAGGGCTAGCGGGGGCTCAGATACGCAGTATTTT
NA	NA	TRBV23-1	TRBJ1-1	CASSRYGGQRTEAFF	TGCGCCAGCAGTCGGTACGGGGGGCAACGGACTGAAGCTTTCTTT
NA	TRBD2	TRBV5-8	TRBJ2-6	CASSFYLGGNSGANVLTF	TGTGCCAGCAGCTTCTACCTCGGGGGGAACTCTGGGGCCAACGTCCTGACTTTC
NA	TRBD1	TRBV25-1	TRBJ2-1	CASAGQDPNEQFF	TGTGCCAGCGCGGGACAGGATCCCAATGAGCAGTTCTTC
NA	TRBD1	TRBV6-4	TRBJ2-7	CARNGQGTYEQYF	TGTGCCAGAAACGGACAGGGCACGTACGAGCAGTACTTC
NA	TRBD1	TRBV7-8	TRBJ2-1	CASSLVGGQGINEQFF	TGTGCCAGCAGCTTAGTGGGGGGACAGGGGATAAATGAGCAGTTCTTC
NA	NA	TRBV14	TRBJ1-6	CASSDSFSYNSPLHF	TGTGCCAGCTCGGACAGCTTCTCCTATAATTCACCCCTCCACTTT
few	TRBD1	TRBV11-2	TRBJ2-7	CASSLRDREQYF	TGTGCCAGCAGCCTCCGGGACAGGGAGCAGTACTTC
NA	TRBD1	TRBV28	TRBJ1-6	CASSLRGRYNSPLHF	TGTGCCAGCAGTTTGAGGGGGCGCTATAATTCACCCCTCCACTTT
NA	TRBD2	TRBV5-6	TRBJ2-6	CASSPREVFLSGANVLTF	TGTGCCAGCAGCCCACGGGAGGTATTCCTCTCTGGGGCCAACGTCCTGACTTTC
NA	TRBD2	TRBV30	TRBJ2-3	CAWSALAGGRSTQYF	TGTGCCTGGAGTGCCCTAGCGGGGGGCCGAAGTACGCAGTATTTT
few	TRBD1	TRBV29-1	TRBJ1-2	CSVVRRDRDYGYTF	TGCAGCGTTGTGCGCCGGGACAGAGACTATGGCTACACCTTC
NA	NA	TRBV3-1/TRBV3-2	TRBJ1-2	CASSRQDLNYGYTF	TGTGCCAGCAGTAGACAGGACCTTAACTATGGCTACACCTTC
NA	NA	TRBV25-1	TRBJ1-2	CASSEYRGSYGYTF	TGTGCCAGCAGTGAATATCGAGGATCCTATGGCTACACCTTC
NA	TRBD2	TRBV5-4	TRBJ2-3	CASHKGASGTDTQYF	TGTGCCAGCCACAAAGGGGCTAGCGGGACAGATACGCAGTATTTT
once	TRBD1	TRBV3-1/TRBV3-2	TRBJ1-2	CASSQPGQGVFGYTF	TGTGCCAGCAGCCAGCCGGGACAGGGGGTTTTCGGCTACACCTTC
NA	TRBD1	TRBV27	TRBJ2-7	CASRKRGQGDSYEQYF	TGTGCCAGCAGGAAAAGGGGACAGGGGGACTCCTACGAGCAGTACTTC
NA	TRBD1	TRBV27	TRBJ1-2	CASSLTILPGQGRGYTF	TGTGCCAGCAGTTTAACTATCCTTCCGGGACAGGGACGGGGCTACACCTTC
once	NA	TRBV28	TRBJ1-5	CASSSTGENQPQHF	TGTGCCAGCAGTAGCACAGGAGAAAATCAGCCCCAGCATTTT
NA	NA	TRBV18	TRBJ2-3	CASSASEDTQYF	TGTGCCAGCTCAGCTAGCGAAGATACGCAGTATTTT
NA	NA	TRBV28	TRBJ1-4	CASSLYYIGANEKLFF	TGTGCCAGCAGTTTATACTACATCGGAGCTAATGAAAAACTGTTTTTT
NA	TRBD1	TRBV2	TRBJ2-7	CASSPGQGGYEQYF	TGTGCCAGCAGCCCAGGACAGGGCGGCTACGAGCAGTACTTC
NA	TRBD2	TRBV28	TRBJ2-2	CASSPLAGETGELFF	TGTGCCAGCAGTCCTCTAGCGGGGGAAACCGGGGAGCTGTTTTTT
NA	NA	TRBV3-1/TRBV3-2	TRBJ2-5	CASSQSPSQYF	TGTGCCAGCAGCCAAAGCCCCTCCCAGTACTTC
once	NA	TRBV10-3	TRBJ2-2	CAIRITGGEHTGELFF	TGTGCCATCAGGATAACAGGGGGGGAACACACCGGGGAGCTGTTTTTT
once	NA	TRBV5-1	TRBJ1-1	CASSPGGRGATEAFF	TGCGCCAGCAGCCCCGGGGGCCGGGGGGCCACTGAAGCTTTCTTT
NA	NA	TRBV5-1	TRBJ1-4	CASSLGSGAGNEKLFF	TGCGCCAGCAGCTTGGGTAGTGGGGCAGGGAATGAAAAACTGTTTTTT